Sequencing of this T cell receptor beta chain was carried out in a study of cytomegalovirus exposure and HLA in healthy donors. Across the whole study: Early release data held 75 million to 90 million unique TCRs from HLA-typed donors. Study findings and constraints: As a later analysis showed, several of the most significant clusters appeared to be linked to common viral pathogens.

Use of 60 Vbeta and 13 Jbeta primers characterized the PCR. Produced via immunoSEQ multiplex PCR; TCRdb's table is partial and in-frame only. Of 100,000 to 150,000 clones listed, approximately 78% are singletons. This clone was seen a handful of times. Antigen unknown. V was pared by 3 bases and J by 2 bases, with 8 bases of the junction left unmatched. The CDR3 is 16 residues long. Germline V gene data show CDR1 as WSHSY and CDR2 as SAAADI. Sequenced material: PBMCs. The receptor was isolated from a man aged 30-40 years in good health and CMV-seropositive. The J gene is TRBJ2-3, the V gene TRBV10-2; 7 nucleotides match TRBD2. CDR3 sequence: CASSDFGGGPTDTQYF. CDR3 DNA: TGCGCCAGCAGTGACTTTGGGGGAGGGCCCACAGATACGCAGTATTTT.